Detailed here is one T cell receptor beta chain. Together with a sample-barcoded 5' primer, a J-beta primer mix was included in a second PCR lasting about 6 to 11 cycles. TCRdb redid the calling of the 5' RACE reads with MiXCR, one entry per CDR3 protein. The data show approximately 790,000 distinct CDR3 sequences, 60% to 80% seen once. The data were taken from a study of blood T cells in healthy people across ages. Total RNA, at least 6 micrograms per sample, was extracted from PBMCs. The clonotype originates from a man aged 30-40 years in good health. Sequenced sample: blood.

The CDR3 nucleotides read TGTGCCAGCAGTTTAATAGGGGGCCCGTCCTACGAGCAGTACTTC. It encodes CASSLIGGPSYEQYF. The chain combines TRBV28 with TRBJ2-7; 7 bases are shared with TRBD1. CDR3 size: 15 residues. Germline values: CDR1 MDHEN, CDR2 SYDVKM. Unmatched junction bases numbered 5, after V lost 2 bases and J lost 1 base.